What follows are 18 T cell receptor delta chains derived from one specimen sequenced in a study of Vδ1+ human thymocytes. Study-wide points: Highly polyclonal TRG and TRD repertoires with Gaussian CDR3 length distributions appeared in thymus.

RNA was extracted from the cells and then reverse transcribed. The CDR3 regions were amplified by multiplex PCR from V-gene primers to a constant-region primer. TCRdb fed the multiplex PCR reads to CATT. Among some 54,000 delta-chain clones, approximately 15% were seen once, and the ten largest hold 0.5%. Their antigen targets remain unknown. Sequenced: Vdelta1+ gamma-delta thymocytes from the thymus. The subset here: FACS-sorted CD3+ TCRalphabeta- TCRVdelta1+ TCRVdelta2- thymocytes. The receptors here all came from a boy in the first two years of life who had congenital heart surgery.

This clone showed up just a few times. V is TRDV1 and J is TRDJ1; D may be TRDD3 (6 bases). Trimming cost V 1 base and J 1 base, with 16 bases left between them. Germline CDR1 and CDR2: TSWWSYY and QGS. The CDR3 runs 17 residues. The CDR3 is CALGEQGPPGATDKLIF. CDR3 coding DNA: TGTGCTCTTGGGGAACAGGGTCCTCCTGGGGCCACCGATAAACTCATCTTT.

This clone turned up a few times. One end of the junction does not line up with germline, which may come from a read error. This rearrangement joins TRDV1 to TRDJ2; D is perhaps TRDD3 (8 bases). There are 24 residues in the CDR3. Germline CDR1 reads TSWWSYY; CDR2 reads QGS. CDR3 sequence reads: CALGEPARFSYAHTGGSLTAQRFF. CDR3 coding DNA: TGTGCTCTTGGGGAACCCGCCCGGTTTTCCTACGCACATACTGGGGGGTCTTTGACAGCACAACGCTTCTTT.

A few counts support this clone. This chain links TRDV1 with TRDJ1, with 8 nucleotides matching TRDD3. The CDR3 runs 24 residues. From germline, CDR1 is TSWWSYY and CDR2 QGS. V shed 2 bases, J shed 2 bases, and the junction held 31 bases outside the gene matches. The CDR3 bases are TGTGCTCTTGGGGAAAAGGGTTCGTTCCTATTACTCCGGCTGGGGGAACTGGGGACCGATAAACTCATCTTT. This translates into CALGEKGSFLLLRLGELGTDKLIF.

The chain employs TRDV1 and TRDJ1; 10 bases align to TRDD3. Germline CDR1 is TSWWSYY and CDR2 is QGS. J was trimmed by 0 bases and V by 0 bases; bases with no gene match: 16. The CDR3 runs 21 residues. CDR3: CALGELHPYGGYSWYTDKLIF. In nucleotides, the CDR3 is TGTGCTCTTGGGGAACTACACCCCTATGGGGGATACAGTTGGTACACCGATAAACTCATCTTT.

This clone occurred a few times. V usage is TRDV1 and J usage is TRDJ1; 12 bases are a match to TRDD3. Trimming removed 3 bases from V and 2 bases from J; junction bases left unmatched: 22. The CDR3 covers 22 residues. Per the germline V gene, CDR1 is TSWWSYY and CDR2 is QGS. CDR3 in amino acids: CALGDTQDLLGDTRGWTDKLIF. DNA of the CDR3: TGTGCTCTTGGGGATACTCAGGACCTACTGGGGGATACAAGGGGATGGACCGATAAACTCATCTTT.

This clone was recorded a few times. J is TRDJ1 and V is TRDV1, with 10 bases that match TRDD3. Germline V lookup: CDR1 TSWWSYY, CDR2 QGS. After removal of 0 bases from V and 10 bases from J, the junction contained 23 bases not matched to a gene. The CDR3 consists of 20 residues. CDR3 coding DNA: TGTGCTCTTGGGGAACTCCACTTTCCTACGTACTGGGGGATTGATGGGAGACTCATCTTT. Translated: CALGELHFPTYWGIDGRLIF.

This clone has a handful of counts. The rearrangement uses TRDV1 and TRDJ1, with unresolved D. The CDR3 totals 15 residues. Trimming took 2 bases from V and 0 from J, leaving 10 bases between them. Germline V gene data show CDR1 as TSWWSYY and CDR2 as QGS. The CDR3 nucleotides read TGTGCTCTTGGGGAATTATTCATAAACACCGATAAACTCATCTTT. This encodes CALGELFINTDKLIF.

The chain carries TRDV1 and TRDJ1, with TRDD2 as a possible D gene (6 bases). V was clipped by 5 bases and J by 0 bases, with 25 bases between them. The CDR3 consists of 19 residues. Germline CDR1 TSWWSYY, CDR2 QGS. Here the CDR3 reads CALGPKGLPSAEYTDKLIF. The CDR3 nucleotides are TGTGCTCTTGGGCCCAAGGGGCTTCCTTCGGCCGAGTACACCGATAAACTCATCTTT.

This clone appeared a few times. The chain uses TRDV1 and TRDJ1, with 12 bases that match TRDD3. The V and J ends lost 3 bases and 2 bases, in that order; junction bases with no gene match: 25. The germline gives CDR1 TSWWSYY, CDR2 QGS. The CDR3 is 23 amino acids. As DNA, the CDR3 is TGTGCTCTTGGGGAGCCAGAATTTTCCTACCACCATACTGGGGGATACTTGACCGATAAACTCATCTTT. The encoded protein is CALGEPEFSYHHTGGYLTDKLIF.

J is TRDJ1 and V is TRDV1, with D uncertain. This CDR3 region has 13 residues. Trimming stripped 4 bases from V and 5 bases from J, with 11 bases between. Germline V gene sequence: CDR1 TSWWSYY, CDR2 QGS. The CDR3 region has the DNA TGTGCTCTTGGGGCTTACCGAGGAGATAAACTCATCTTT. Its translation is CALGAYRGDKLIF.

The V call is TRDV1, the J call TRDJ1; 7 nucleotides align to TRDD3. Trimming cost V 5 bases and J 0 bases; bases outside gene matches: 6. CDR1 is TSWWSYY and CDR2 is QGS in the germline V gene. The CDR3 contains 15 residues. CDR3 sequence: CALGFPGGHTDKLIF. The CDR3 nucleotides are TGTGCTCTTGGGTTCCCTGGGGGCCACACCGATAAACTCATCTTT.

A few counts support this clone. The V and J genes are TRDV1 and TRDJ1, with 12 bases matching TRDD3. The CDR3 runs to 15 residues. The junction had 7 bases not matched to a gene; V was cut back by 7 bases and J by 4 bases. Germline V gene sequence: CDR1 TSWWSYY, CDR2 QGS. CDR3 loop: CALALWGIRGDKLIF. DNA of the CDR3: TGTGCTCTTGCCCTCTGGGGGATACGAGGCGATAAACTCATCTTT.

This chain connects TRDV1 to TRDJ1; 10 bases are shared with TRDD3. V was pared by 4 bases and J by 0 bases, with 20 bases of the junction left unmatched. From germline, CDR1 is TSWWSYY and CDR2 QGS. This CDR3 is built from 21 residues. The CDR3 sequence is CALGGIPNQAGGYAHTDKLIF. The CDR3 DNA reads TGTGCTCTTGGGGGAATTCCTAACCAGGCGGGGGGATACGCGCACACCGATAAACTCATCTTT.

This chain joins TRDV1 and TRDJ1, with 8 positions matching TRDD3. This CDR3 region has 21 residues. The germline V gene has CDR1 TSWWSYY and CDR2 QGS. After removal of 2 bases from V and 0 bases from J, the junction contained 20 bases not matched to a gene. The CDR3 loop is CALGERLPLCTGGLYTDKLIF. The DNA of the CDR3 is TGTGCTCTTGGGGAAAGGCTTCCTCTATGTACTGGGGGCCTGTACACCGATAAACTCATCTTT.

V is TRDV1 and J is TRDJ1; 13 nucleotides agree with TRDD3. Germline V gives CDR1 TSWWSYY, CDR2 QGS. The CDR3 runs to 25 residues. The V gene end was trimmed by 1 base and the J gene end by 0 bases; junction bases not matched to a gene: 26. The CDR3 loop reads CALGEHGEALLGDTRTHLYTDKLIF. The CDR3 coding sequence is TGTGCTCTTGGGGAACACGGGGAGGCGTTACTGGGGGATACGCGTACCCATCTGTACACCGATAAACTCATCTTT.

This chain connects TRDV1 to TRDJ1; D is possibly TRDD1 (6 bases). Trimming removed 5 bases at V and 1 base at J, with 20 bases between. Germline V gene sequence: CDR1 TSWWSYY, CDR2 QGS. The CDR3 contains 17 residues. CDR3 loop: CALGLSSPNRGTDKLIF. For the CDR3, the DNA is TGTGCTCTTGGGCTGTCTTCCCCAAATAGAGGCACCGATAAACTCATCTTT.

J is TRDJ1 and V is TRDV1; possible D gene TRDD3, 5 bases. In germline, CDR1 is TSWWSYY, CDR2 QGS. The V and J ends lost 2 bases and 0 bases respectively, with 19 bases between them. The CDR3 extends over 18 amino acids. In DNA form, the CDR3 reads TGTGCTCTTGGGGAATTGGGGCGTTCCCTCCTGAACACCGATAAACTCATCTTT. As protein: CALGELGRSLLNTDKLIF.

This clone was observed a handful of times. A read error may account for a junction end that differs from germline. This specimen includes other DNA sequences encoding the same CDR3. The gene calls are TRDV1 and TRDJ1, with D maybe TRDD3 (5 bases). The length of the CDR3 is 19 residues. Germline CDR1 TSWWSYY, CDR2 QGS. DNA of the CDR3: TGTGCTCTCGGGGAAAGTTCCCACCGGGGGCCCTCGTACACCGATAAACTCATCTTT. This sequence encodes CALGESSHRGPSYTDKLIF.